A selection of T cell receptor beta chains follows, all from one sample in a study of blood T cell repertoires in COVID-19. Profiling relied on immunoSEQ multiplex PCR, and the TCRdb table lists in-frame clones only, not all of them. The sample holds hundreds of thousands of clones; roughly 85% are singletons and the top ten take around 5.5%. The specimen was peripheral blood. Receptors were obtained from a man aged 50-59 years with active or convalescent COVID-19. Each CDR3 is given with its conserved first and last residue. Each record gives: V gene, J gene, clone size, CDR3 protein. Clone size, where shown, is once, few, many, or a class for clones that have expanded.

TRBV5-6	TRBJ2-7	-	CASSLAGQGNWDEQYF
TRBV5-6	TRBJ1-2	-	CASSLGGNYGYTF
TRBV11-3	TRBJ1-5	-	CASSLVIGQLNQPQHF
TRBV11-2	TRBJ1-2	-	CASSLRARGTYGYTF
TRBV6-5	TRBJ2-3	few	CASSVKRGGGAGQYF
TRBV18	TRBJ2-2	-	CASSPLSSGRWTGELFF
TRBV4-1	TRBJ2-3	-	CASSQGDSGRADTQYF
TRBV14	TRBJ1-2	-	CASSWRQAGYGYTF
TRBV27	TRBJ1-1	few	CASSLSGRGPQNTEAFF
TRBV3-1/TRBV3-2	TRBJ1-4	-	CASSDPGSTNEKLFF
TRBV7-6	TRBJ2-1	-	CASSLEAGAYNEQFF
TRBV5-1	TRBJ1-6	once	CASSSGYSSYNSPLHF
TRBV7-9	TRBJ1-1	-	CASSLPRTEAFF
TRBV7-3	TRBJ2-1	-	CASSQGAGLSNEQFF
TRBV25-1	TRBJ1-6	-	CASSGLYRNSPLHF
TRBV29-1	TRBJ1-1	-	CSVQVGTANTEAFF
TRBV5-6	TRBJ2-4	once	CASANLRNGAAKNIQYF
TRBV11-1	TRBJ2-7	once	CASSFGTGVYEQYF
TRBV6-5	TRBJ2-3	-	CASSYRGLKDTQYF
TRBV5-1	TRBJ2-1	-	CASSSGRTSGRAGEQFF
TRBV19	TRBJ1-2	-	CASSMGGADYGYTF
TRBV5-1	TRBJ1-1	-	CASSLNGQKNTEAFF
TRBV25-1	TRBJ2-5	once	CASSESSSVYF
TRBV5-1	TRBJ1-1	-	CASSYTGSTEAFF
TRBV28	TRBJ2-1	-	CASSLFRLGAREQFF
TRBV10-3	TRBJ1-4	-	CAIIKKGTGNEKLFF
TRBV6-5	TRBJ2-7	-	CASSPPTSGRHEQYF
TRBV15	TRBJ2-5	once	CATSRDLQETQYF
TRBV15	TRBJ2-7	-	CATSREPRGEQYF
TRBV12-3/TRBV12-4	TRBJ1-6	-	CASSSAGSSPLHF
TRBV7-2	TRBJ1-2	few	CASSLDPGPGYGYTF
TRBV4-1	TRBJ1-2	few	CASSQPDSNYGYTF
TRBV2	TRBJ1-2	-	CARRDYGYTF
TRBV7-8	TRBJ2-5	-	CASSQRLAGVETQYF
TRBV28	TRBJ1-4	-	CASSSPSLLLVNEKLFF
TRBV29-1	TRBJ1-1	-	CSVDGQGAAEAFF
TRBV10-3	TRBJ1-2	few	CAISSTRTEYGYTF
TRBV14	TRBJ2-7	-	CASSHASGLYEQYF
TRBV9	TRBJ2-1	-	CASSAEGALMNEQFF
TRBV30	TRBJ1-4	-	CAWVNDEKLFF
TRBV25-1	TRBJ2-7	-	CASTVQGANHEQYF
TRBV18	TRBJ1-2	-	CASSPGLPGENYGYTF
TRBV19	TRBJ1-2	-	CASSITGASVGYTF